This TCR beta chain was observed in a study of human T cells and chemical hapten exposure. About the study: Each patient's scalp received weekly diphenylcyclopropenone throughout the approximately 25-week study. The study, taken as a whole, reports: Donor immune responses may differ from healthy people's, since all donors had alopecia.

Time point meaning: patch test 1, 2 weeks after DPC sensitization. Treatment given: therapeutic diphenylcyclopropenone sensitization with weekly scalp DPC. Ahead of applying each patch test, blood was sampled. Sequencing started from total RNA isolated from unfractionated whole blood. TCRdb passed the RACE reads through MiXCR, listing each CDR3 protein once. The sample holds 300,000 to 350,000 distinct CDR3 sequences; approximately 6.9% are singletons and the top ten take approximately 8%. Concerning this clonotype itself: Its antigen remains unknown.

The CDR3 is made up of 15 amino acids. Germline CDR1 and CDR2: SGHAT and FQDESV (reference sequence). The V and J ends lost 5 bases and 0 bases, in that order; junction bases with no gene match: 4. The J gene is TRBJ2-3, the V gene TRBV11-1; 8 bases map to TRBD2. The sample was whole blood, taken in connection with sensitization to the hapten diphenylcyclopropenone (DPC). This clonotype was sampled from a woman under 30 with alopecia areata. Some clones in this sample may be carry-over from other donors' samples. Written as DNA, the CDR3 is TGTGCCAGCAGCCGTAGCGGGGACAGCACAGATACGCAGTATTTT. It encodes CASSRSGDSTDTQYF. Supplemented by reference TRBV11-1 and TRBJ2-3, the full variable domain reads EAEVAQSPRYKITEKSQAVAFWCDPISGHATLYWYRQILGQGPELLVQFQDESVVDDSQLPKDRFSAERLKGVDSTLKIQPAELGDSAMYLCASSRSGDSTDTQYFGPGTRLTVL.